This section outlines one TCR beta chain sequence together with its context. Its antigen is not yet known. Qualities for individual bases were not recorded, and no much larger clone is one base off. This entry comes from a study of blood T cell repertoires in COVID-19 (dated by TCRdb to between 2020 and 2021). With regard to the full study: Collaborator samples came from the United States, Italy and Spain and covered acute and convalescent phases of COVID-19. The material from the prospective study consisted of cDNA or gDNA derived from T cells, B-cell-depleted T cells, or PBMCs. Subjects who had been exposed to COVID-19, were actively infected with it, or had recovered from it provided the deeply sampled blood TCRbeta repertoires that made up the dataset. The repertoires were made available in a free public database intended to serve as a resource for research on the immune response to SARS-CoV-2. The samples were drawn from two sources: the first 160 participants of the ongoing ImmuneRACE study, and over 950 subjects contributed by 6 global collaborators. Sample metadata almost always included a de-identified subject ID, COVID-19 status, age in years and sex. HLA class I and class II types, where available, came from metadata supplied by the sample provider rather than from assay-based typing.

Overall results and qualifications from the work: How much clinical and demographic metadata was included differed by source and by participant, and the metadata was provided uncurated.

TCRbeta CDR3 regions were amplified from genomic DNA by means of the immunoSEQ Assay, a bias-controlled multiplex PCR. As for the original processing: The number of nucleated cells in each sample was estimated from the amplification of reference gene primers within the assay. Sequence reads were collapsed and filtered to measure the absolute abundance of every unique TCRbeta CDR3 rearrangement. For each sample, productive Simpson clonality was calculated by taking the square root of Simpson's diversity index across productive rearrangements. TCRdb's version of the immuneACCESS table is confined to in-frame rearrangements and falls short of the full clone set. An unresolved V gene accounts for under half of the shortfall where checked; the remainder is of unknown origin. The V and J calls and the clone size are those of that table, but D and trimming were determined from the DNA. The sample profile shows some 270,000 clones; 88% of them were found once. The ten largest clones represent 3.1% of the sample.

In the prospective study, participants were about 18 to 89 years old, resided in about 25 geographic areas of the United States, and were enrolled through a virtual design. In the prospective study, participants were assigned to cohorts based on the clinical history participants reported in a screening survey and a study questionnaire. Exposed participants had been in contact, within 2 weeks of entering the study, with a person who had a PCR-confirmed or clinician-diagnosed case of COVID-19. Each participant in the prospective study had whole blood, serum and a nasopharyngeal or oropharyngeal swab collected by mobile phlebotomists. Over an approximately two-month period, participants in the prospective study had the option of providing additional blood draws and questionnaires. Before DNA extraction, prospective study blood samples were shipped either frozen or at room temperature. The CDR3 contains 15 residues, cysteine and phenylalanine counted. The CDR3 DNA has 45 bases and is translated from base 1.

This chain joins TRBV21-1 to TRBJ2-5; the D call TRBD2 from the table was never checked on the DNA. TRBV21-1 is tagged as a pseudogene. Sequenced input: PBMCs or T cells enriched from blood (not recorded which). The TCR originated in a woman between 40 and 55 years old who had been exposed to COVID-19. CDR3 reads: CASSKDGHPQRTQYF. The base sequence is TGTGCCAGCAGCAAAGATGGCCACCCTCAGCGGACCCAGTACTTC.